This TCR beta chain emerged from a study of T cell responses to AZD1222 COVID-19 vaccine. Between the trimmed V and J ends, which lost 4 bases and 3 bases, there was a span of 17 bases. The CDR3 covers 15 residues. CDR1 is SGHRS and CDR2 is YFSETQ in the germline V gene. General study findings and limits: The breadth and depth of Spike-specific TCRs increased once two AZD1222 doses had been given.

The protocol was immunoSEQ multiplex PCR, while the TCRdb copy is restricted to in-frame clones and leaves out a portion. The data hold about 100,000 clones, with more than 90% observed a single time. This clone was seen more than once but under ten times. The antigen is unknown. This receptor was obtained from an adult in good health. Sequencing was performed on peripheral blood, taken on day 0 of AZD1222 vaccination. V is TRBV5-1 and J is TRBJ2-7, with a weak D call TRBD1 (6 bases). The CDR3 loop is CASSKLDSLNYEQYF. The CDR3 DNA follows: TGCGCCAGCAGCAAGCTGGACAGCTTAAACTACGAGCAGTACTTC.